The 20 T cell receptor beta chains below were found in one sample sequenced in a study of CD8 T cells in ankylosing spondylitis. MiXCR was run by TCRdb on the 5' RACE reads, yielding one entry per CDR3 protein. Counted here are about 140,000 distinct CDR3 sequences, about 6.7% occurring once; the ten biggest clones make up around an eighth. The material sequenced was blood, either unsorted or a sorted T cell fraction (not recorded which). Every receptor here comes from a female donor with ankylosing spondylitis or in good health (not recorded which).

This clonotype has at least ten counts. The DNA of the CDR3 is TGTGCCAGCAGCTTACTTCAGGGATCGAACTATGGCTACACCTTC. Protein product: CASSLLQGSNYGYTF. The rearrangement uses TRBV7-2 and TRBJ1-2; D might be TRBD1 (5 bases). V was clipped by 2 bases and J by 2 bases, with 12 bases between them. The CDR3 is 15 amino acids. Germline V gene lookup returns CDR1 SGHTA and CDR2 FQGNSA.

Concerning this clonotype itself: Just one base apart from a much larger clone, this may be a read error. The genes are TRBV3-1 and TRBJ2-3; 8 bases match TRBD1. This CDR3 is 16 amino acids long. Germline values: CDR1 LGHDT, CDR2 YNNKEL (reference sequence). The CDR3 coding sequence is TGTACCAGCAGCCAAGGGCCGCGGACAGGGAGGGATACGCAGTATTTT. Its protein product is CTSSQGPRTGRDTQYF.

This chain uses TRBV11-2 with TRBJ2-3, with D possibly being TRBD2 (5 bases). Trimming left V 1 base short and J 10 bases short, with 12 bases between. The germline V gene has CDR1 SGHAT and CDR2 FQNNGV. This CDR3 contains 13 residues. CDR3 sequence reads: CASSLGGSSSQYF. The CDR3 DNA reads TGTGCCAGCAGCTTAGGAGGGTCCTCCTCGCAGTATTTT.

This clonotype was picked up many times. The rearrangement joins TRBV12-3 or TRBV12-4 to TRBJ1-4, with D possibly TRBD1 on 5 matching bases. The ends were cut back, 7 bases at V and 5 bases at J, with 11 bases in the middle. The CDR3 is made up of 13 amino acids. CDR3 residues: CASIGDGNEKLFF. The CDR3 nucleotides read TGTGCCAGCATCGGGGACGGGAATGAAAAACTGTTTTTT.

This chain uses TRBV7-2 with TRBJ1-3, with D possibly TRBD1 on 5 matching bases. The CDR3 sequence is 15 residues long. Trimming shortened V by 5 bases and J by 0 bases, and 11 bases separated the two germline ends. Germline values: CDR1 SGHTA, CDR2 FQGNSA. CDR3 sequence: CASSLGLSSGNTIYF. The CDR3 DNA sequence: TGTGCCAGCAGCCTGGGACTCTCCTCTGGAAACACCATATATTTT.

This clonotype was seen many times. V and J are TRBV7-8 and TRBJ2-1; 8 nucleotides match TRBD2. V lost 4 bases and J lost 2; bases outside the gene matches: 4. The length of the CDR3 is 15 residues. CDR1 SGHVS and CDR2 FQNEAQ come from the germline V gene. CDR3 amino acids: CASSSSGGAYNEQFF. CDR3 nucleotide sequence: TGTGCCAGCAGCTCCTCGGGAGGGGCCTACAATGAGCAGTTCTTC.

This clonotype was counted ten times or more. The chain recombines TRBV6-6 with TRBJ2-1; unclear D gene. V lost 2 bases and J 8 bases, leaving 10 bases between the germline ends. Germline V gene lookup returns CDR1 MNHNY and CDR2 SVGAGI (reference sequence). This CDR3 has 13 residues. In DNA form, the CDR3 reads TGTGCCAGCAGTTACGTGGATAGCTATGAGCAGTTCTTC. Translating gives CASSYVDSYEQFF.

This clonotype was detected ten times or more. The J gene is TRBJ2-7, the V gene TRBV9; D gene ambiguous. V was cut by 0 bases and J by 1 base, with 8 bases left in between. This CDR3 has 14 amino acids. Germline V gene data show CDR1 as SGDLS and CDR2 as YYNGEE. The CDR3 DNA sequence: TGTGCCAGCAGCGTAGACGGAAGGTCCTACGAGCAGTACTTC. Its protein product is CASSVDGRSYEQYF.

There are a few counts of this clonotype. The CDR3 DNA reads as TGTGCCAGCAGCCTAGTGAGGGACACCGGGGAGCTGTTTTTT. This encodes CASSLVRDTGELFF. The chain combines TRBV3-1 with TRBJ2-2, with D possibly matching TRBD2 (5 bases). The CDR3 extends over 14 amino acids. Trimming took 4 bases from V and 3 from J, leaving 9 bases between them. Germline lookup yields CDR1 LGHDT and CDR2 YNNKEL (reference sequence).

This clonotype was detected many times. The chain uses TRBV4-3 and TRBJ2-1, with D unclear. This CDR3 comprises 13 residues. The germline V and J ends were trimmed by 1 base and 6 bases, with 7 bases remaining between them. The germline CDR1 and CDR2 sequences are LGHNA and YSLEER. CDR3 DNA: TGCGCCAGCAGCCAAGGGGTGGTCAATGAGCAGTTCTTC. The encoded protein is CASSQGVVNEQFF.

As regards this clonotype: This may arise from a read error, as a much more abundant clone is one base away. This chain uses TRBV12-3 or TRBV12-4 with TRBJ2-3; TRBD1 matches at 9 bases. CDR3 size: 19 residues. This CDR3 is CAISPRVRTGVLSTDTQYF. CDR3 DNA: TGTGCCATCAGTCCCAGGGTCAGGACAGGGGTTTTAAGCACAGATACGCAGTATTTT.

This clonotype was observed many times. The V call is TRBV12-3 or TRBV12-4, the J call TRBJ2-3; D is unclear. There are 13 residues in the CDR3. V lost 6 bases and J lost 4, with 11 bases in between. CDR3 sequence (DNA): TGTGCCAGCAGCTGGGCCGTCCCAGATACGCAGTATTTT. Translated, it gives CASSWAVPDTQYF.

This clonotype was seen repeatedly, ten times or more. The rearrangement links TRBV20-1 to TRBJ1-1; D unresolved. V was shortened by 2 bases and J by 7 bases, with 11 bases between the two germline ends. Germline values: CDR1 DFQATT, CDR2 SNEGSKA (reference sequence). This CDR3 comprises 12 residues. The CDR3 DNA reads TGCAGTGCTAGACGGGCTCCGCTTGAAGCTTTCTTT. Its translation is CSARRAPLEAFF.

This clonotype was detected ten times or more. The genes are TRBV27 and TRBJ2-4; perhaps TRBD1 as D (5 bases). CDR1 is MNHEY, CDR2 SMNVEV, per germline (reference sequence). The ends were cut back, 4 bases at V and 1 base at J, with 14 bases in the middle. The CDR3 is made up of 16 amino acids. CDR3 in amino acids: CASSSRLTAAKNIQYF. DNA for the CDR3: TGTGCCAGCAGTTCAAGACTGACAGCGGCCAAAAACATTCAGTACTTC.

This clonotype appeared many times. The chain joins TRBV19 to TRBJ1-6, with no clear D. The CDR3 consists of 15 residues. V lost 6 bases, J lost 5 bases, and 14 bases lay in between. Per germline, CDR1 LNHDA and CDR2 SQIVND (reference sequence). Written as DNA, the CDR3 is TGTGCCAGTAGCCCCCGCGGTGCGGATAATTCACCCCTCCACTTT. Its translation is CASSPRGADNSPLHF. The full variable domain, in which reference TRBV19 and TRBJ1-6 provide the parts outside the CDR3, is DGGITQSPKYLFRKEGQNVTLSCEQNLNHDAMYWYRQDPGQGLRLIYYSQIVNDFQKGDIAEGYSVSREKKESFPLTVTSAQKNPTAFYLCASSPRGADNSPLHFGNGTRLTVT.

This sequence joins TRBV4-3 and TRBJ1-2; possibly TRBD1 for D (5 bases). CDR1 LGHNA and CDR2 YSLEER come from the germline V gene. Between the trimmed V and J ends, which lost 1 base and 8 bases, there was a span of 8 bases. CDR3 length equals 12 residues. The CDR3 region has the DNA TGCGCCAGCAGCCAAGCAGGGCGCGGCTACACCTTC. Translated: CASSQAGRGYTF.

This clonotype was recorded at least ten times. This chain connects TRBV29-1 to TRBJ2-7, with D perhaps TRBD1 (5 bases). V lost 7 bases and J 1 base, leaving 8 bases between the germline ends. The germline V gene encodes CDR1 SQVTM and CDR2 ANQGSEA. This CDR3 contains 11 residues. This CDR3 reads CSARASYEQYF. As DNA, the CDR3 is TGCAGCGCCAGGGCTTCCTACGAGCAGTACTTC.

In this sample, this clonotype turned up many times. V usage is TRBV5-6 and J usage is TRBJ2-7; 7 bases map to TRBD1. There are 18 residues in the CDR3. Per germline, CDR1 SGHDT and CDR2 YYEEEE. J was trimmed by 0 bases and V by 2 bases; bases with no gene match: 14. CDR3 region: CASSFRQGPFPSSYEQYF. CDR3 in DNA: TGTGCCAGCAGCTTCCGACAGGGCCCTTTCCCTAGCTCCTACGAGCAGTACTTC.

This clonotype was picked up many times. The chain links TRBV4-3 to TRBJ2-2, with D perhaps matching TRBD1 (6 bases). The CDR3 runs 15 residues. Trimming removed 1 base from V and 6 bases from J, with 12 bases in between. Germline V gives CDR1 LGHNA, CDR2 YSLEER. The CDR3 DNA sequence: TGCGCCAGCAGCCAAGGATATGGGACACCCGGGGAGCTGTTTTTT. This codes for CASSQGYGTPGELFF.

This clonotype has more than one count but fewer than ten. The genes are TRBV4-1 and TRBJ1-1; unclear D gene. Trimming cost V 0 bases and J 3 bases, with 8 bases left between them. Per germline, CDR1 MGHRA and CDR2 YSYEKL. This CDR3 spans 14 amino acids. The CDR3 nucleotides are TGCGCCAGCAGCCAAGAGTGGGGTGACACTGAAGCTTTCTTT. Translated, it gives CASSQEWGDTEAFF.